These 14 T cell receptor beta chains were sequenced from one sample in a study of immune evolution from preneoplasia to lung adenocarcinoma. The assay was immunoSEQ multiplex PCR, and TCRdb's table has in-frame clones only and misses some. The sample holds under 13,000 clones, roughly 84% seen once. The sequenced sample was FFPE minimally invasive lung adenocarcinoma tissue. Every receptor here comes from a person between 70 and 80 years old with lung adenocarcinoma.

A few counts support this clone. CDR3 nucleotide sequence: TGTGCCAGCAGCTCGGGACGTGGCTACACCTTC. Its translation: CASSSGRGYTF. This chain connects TRBV11-2 to TRBJ1-2; the D gene is possibly TRBD1 (5 bases). Germline CDR1 and CDR2: SGHAT and FQNNGV. V lost 4 bases to trimming and J lost 7 bases, with 7 bases between them. This CDR3 is built from 11 residues. The whole variable domain, filled in from reference TRBV11-2 and TRBJ1-2, reads EAGVAQSPRYKIIEKRQSVAFWCNPISGHATLYWYQQILGQGPKLLIQFQNNGVVDDSQLPKDRFSAERLKGVDSTLKIQPAKLEDSAVYLCASSSGRGYTFGSGTRLTVV.

V and J are TRBV7-2 and TRBJ2-7; 12 positions agree with TRBD2. After removal of 6 bases from V and 5 bases from J, the junction contained 2 bases not matched to a gene. This CDR3 comprises 13 residues. Germline V gene lookup returns CDR1 SGHTA and CDR2 FQGNSA. The CDR3, as DNA: TGTGCCAGCAGGACTAGCGGGGGCGACGAGCAGTACTTC. This sequence encodes CASRTSGGDEQYF.

The chain joins TRBV5-6 to TRBJ2-1; TRBD2 aligns across 8 bases. The J segment lost 10 bases and the V segment lost 3 bases, leaving 15 bases of the junction unmatched. CDR1 SGHDT and CDR2 YYEEEE come from the germline V gene. The CDR3 contains 16 residues. The CDR3, as DNA: TGTGCCAGCAGCTCGCCTCTCCGGGGGGGCCTAAGGGAGCAGTTCTTC. Translating gives CASSSPLRGGLREQFF.

The gene calls are TRBV11-2 and TRBJ2-2; 7 bases map to TRBD2. Germline CDR1 reads SGHAT; CDR2 reads FQNNGV. The CDR3 contains 16 residues. The V gene end was trimmed by 2 bases and the J gene end by 2 bases; junction bases not matched to a gene: 5. This CDR3 reads CASSLFSGVNTGELFF. The CDR3 coding sequence is TGTGCCAGCAGCTTATTCAGCGGGGTTAACACCGGGGAGCTGTTTTTT.

V and J are TRBV9 and TRBJ2-7, with D possibly TRBD1 on 6 matching bases. Germline values: CDR1 SGDLS, CDR2 YYNGEE. The ends were cut back, 0 bases at V and 3 bases at J, with 16 bases in the middle. This CDR3 is 16 amino acids long. CDR3 amino acids: CASSVGGGKRVYEQYF. Written as DNA, the CDR3 is TGTGCCAGCAGCGTAGGAGGGGGAAAAAGAGTCTACGAGCAGTACTTC.

This clone appeared a few times. The chain combines TRBV28 with TRBJ1-1, with D maybe TRBD1 (5 bases). V lost 5 bases and J 1 base, leaving 14 bases between the germline ends. The CDR3 has 15 amino acids. Germline CDR1 and CDR2: MDHEN and SYDVKM. The CDR3 spells CASSPYGTWNTEAFF. DNA of the CDR3: TGTGCCAGCAGTCCTTATGGGACTTGGAACACTGAAGCTTTCTTT.

This clone was seen only once. This chain connects TRBV30 to TRBJ1-1; weak D call: TRBD1 (5 bases). Germline V gene sequence: CDR1 GTSNPN, CDR2 SVGIG (reference sequence). The CDR3 sequence is 12 residues long. V lost 2 bases, J lost 5 bases, and 9 bases lay in between. The CDR3 is CAWSQGWTEAFF. The CDR3, as DNA: TGTGCCTGGAGTCAGGGTTGGACTGAAGCTTTCTTT. Filled out from reference TRBV30 and TRBJ1-1, the complete variable domain reads SQTIHQWPATLVQPVGSPLSLECTVEGTSNPNLYWYRQAAGRGLQLLFYSVGIGQISSEVPQNLSASRPQDRQFILSSKKLLLSDSGFYLCAWSQGWTEAFFGQGTRLTVV.

This chain uses TRBV6-5 with TRBJ2-7; no clear D gene. Germline-derived CDR1 and CDR2 are MNHEY and SVGAGI. The V and J ends lost 0 bases and 3 bases respectively, with 12 bases between them. The CDR3 consists of 15 residues. Here the CDR3 DNA reads TGTGCCAGCAGTTACTCGGGGTTTCAGAGCTACGAGCAGTACTTC. Protein product: CASSYSGFQSYEQYF.

This clone was picked up one time. The rearrangement uses TRBV14 and TRBJ2-3; D call uncertain. V dropped 0 bases and J dropped 9 bases, with 10 bases sitting between them. This CDR3 region has 13 residues. Germline-derived CDR1 and CDR2 are SGHDN and FVKESK. CDR3 in DNA: TGTGCCAGCAGCCAAGATATAGTGCAGACGCAGTATTTT. This sequence encodes CASSQDIVQTQYF.

V usage is TRBV11-2 and J usage is TRBJ2-1; a possible D gene is TRBD2 (6 bases). The length of the CDR3 is 16 residues. V shed 0 bases and J shed 1 base, with 10 bases lying between them. The germline V gene encodes CDR1 SGHAT and CDR2 FQNNGV. CDR3 in DNA: TGTGCCAGCAGCTTAGATCCGGGAGTGTCCTACAATGAGCAGTTCTTC. Protein sequence: CASSLDPGVSYNEQFF. The whole variable domain, filled in from reference TRBV11-2 and TRBJ2-1, reads EAGVAQSPRYKIIEKRQSVAFWCNPISGHATLYWYQQILGQGPKLLIQFQNNGVVDDSQLPKDRFSAERLKGVDSTLKIQPAKLEDSAVYLCASSLDPGVSYNEQFFGPGTRLTVL.

This rearrangement joins TRBV30 to TRBJ1-5; TRBD1 is a possible D gene (6 bases). V was clipped by 0 bases and J by 6 bases, with 12 bases between them. Germline values: CDR1 GTSNPN, CDR2 SVGIG (reference sequence). This CDR3 has 14 residues. CDR3 region: CAWSVGQSGQPQHF. CDR3 in DNA: TGTGCCTGGAGTGTAGGACAGTCGGGTCAGCCCCAGCATTTT.

This chain joins TRBV5-1 and TRBJ2-3; D possibly corresponds to TRBD1 (5 bases). Between the trimmed V and J ends, which lost 0 bases and 0 bases, there was a span of 5 bases. The CDR3 loop spans 14 amino acids. The germline V gene encodes CDR1 SGHRS and CDR2 YFSETQ. The CDR3 region has the DNA TGCGCCAGCAGCTTGGGACAGAGCACAGATACGCAGTATTTT. Translated, it gives CASSLGQSTDTQYF.

The CDR3 sequence is CASSRQGTNYGYTF. DNA for the CDR3: TGCGCCAGCAGTCGACAGGGGACGAACTATGGCTACACCTTC. The V call is TRBV5-1, the J call TRBJ1-2; 8 bases are a match to TRBD1. CDR1 SGHRS and CDR2 YFSETQ come from the germline V gene. The J segment lost 2 bases and the V segment lost 5 bases, leaving 5 bases of the junction unmatched. This CDR3 spans 14 amino acids.

The gene calls are TRBV7-3 and TRBJ2-6; D gene ambiguous. Between the trimmed V and J ends, which lost 1 base and 1 base, there was a span of 14 bases. This CDR3 spans 18 amino acids. CDR1 is SGHTA, CDR2 FQGTGA, per germline. The CDR3 DNA reads as TGTGCCAGCAGCTTAAACCCACCACTTTCTTCTGGGGCCAACGTCCTGACTTTC. Its translation: CASSLNPPLSSGANVLTF.